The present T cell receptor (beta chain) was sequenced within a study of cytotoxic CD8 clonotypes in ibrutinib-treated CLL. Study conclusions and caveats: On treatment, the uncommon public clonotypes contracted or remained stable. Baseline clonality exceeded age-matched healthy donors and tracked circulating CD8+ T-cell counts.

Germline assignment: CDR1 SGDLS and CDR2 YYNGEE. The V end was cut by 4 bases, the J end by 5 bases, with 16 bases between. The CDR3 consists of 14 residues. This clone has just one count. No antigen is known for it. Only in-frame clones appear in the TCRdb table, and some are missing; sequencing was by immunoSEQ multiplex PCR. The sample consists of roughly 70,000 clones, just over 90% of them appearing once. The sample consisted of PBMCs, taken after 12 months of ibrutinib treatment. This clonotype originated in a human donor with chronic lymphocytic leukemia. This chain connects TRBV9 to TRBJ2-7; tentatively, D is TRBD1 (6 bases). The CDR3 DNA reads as TGTGCCAGCAGCTTTACAGGGTCTAGAAACGAGCAGTACTTC. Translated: CASSFTGSRNEQYF.